This T cell receptor beta chain was obtained from a study of CD8+ T cells in alopecia areata. Study in general: Patients in the treated group were given tofacitinib by mouth, 5 to 10 mg twice a day.

The treatment here: oral pan-JAK inhibitor, 5-10 mg twice daily. Cell sorting on a FACSAria was used to separate CD4+ and CD8+ T cells from the PBMCs. With respect to this clone: The antigen remains unidentified.

Extracted from the samples, RNA was reverse transcribed into cDNA to serve as the sequencing template. TCRdb's copy holds only in-frame clones and misses some; the assay was immunoSEQ multiplex PCR. The sample includes 110,000 to 150,000 clones, 45% to 60% of them seen just once. Germline V CDR1 and CDR2: SGDLS, YYNGEE. V lost 0 bases and J lost 3; bases outside the gene matches: 6. The CDR3 contains 15 residues. Study results and caveats: Persistence during tofacitinib was seen for many expanded lesional clones in scalp and blood.

The chain uses TRBV9 and TRBJ2-7; 7 bases are shared with TRBD2. The sequence derives from a human donor with alopecia areata. Sequenced material: CD8+ T cells sorted from blood, taken at week 4, from a patient treated with tofacitinib. The CDR3 is CASSVGRGEYYEQYF. The CDR3 DNA reads as TGTGCCAGCAGCGTAGGTCGGGGGGAGTACTACGAGCAGTACTTC.